A single T cell receptor beta chain is shown here with its context. No antigen is known for it. In the original workflow: ImmunoSEQ gave junction-only sequences without quality scores, so filtering differed. Sequencing used immunoSEQ multiplex PCR; TCRdb keeps in-frame clones, though not all of them. V and J calls and clone size follow that table, whereas D and trimming were derived from the DNA. The table shows 2 million to 2.5 million clones, with 90% to 95% occurring only once. The data derive from a study of shared clonotypes between healthy human individuals. The CDR3 extends over 17 amino acids. The germline V gene has CDR1 MDHEN and CDR2 SYDVKM. The germline V and J ends were trimmed by 2 bases and 2 bases, with 15 bases remaining between them. Whole-study findings and limits: Naive subsets, compared against memory subsets, generally had larger estimated richness values.

The TCR comes from a man aged 18 to 35 in good health. Some clones in this sample may be carry-over from other donors' samples. The chain is built from TRBV28 and TRBJ1-4; D might be TRBD1 (6 bases). The specimen was naive CD4+ T cells from PBMCs. Regarding subset: CD45RA+ positively selected. CDR3 region: CASSLTFPQGTNEKLFF. The CDR3 region has the DNA TGTGCCAGCAGTTTAACCTTCCCACAGGGCACTAATGAAAAACTGTTTTTT.